A selection of T cell receptor beta chains follows, all from one sample in a study of cytomegalovirus exposure and HLA in healthy donors. Here immunoSEQ multiplex PCR was the method, and the copy in TCRdb shows in-frame clones only, minus some. The top ten clones hold more than 2.5% of a sample with under 150,000 clones, just over 70% of them seen once. Sequencing used PBMCs. The receptors shown here come from a woman aged 55-69 years in good health and CMV-seropositive. CDR3s include the opening cysteine and the closing phenylalanine or tryptophan. The D gene is left open where the match is weak. The listing skips clone size in some rows; elsewhere it reads once, few, many or a size class.

v_call: TRBV27
clone_size: -
d_call: TRBD2
j_call: TRBJ2-4
cdr3_nt: TGTGCCAGCAGTTTACGACTAGCGGGGGGGAAAAACATTCAGTACTTC
cdr3_aa: CASSLRLAGGKNIQYF

v_call: TRBV6-5
clone_size: -
d_call: TRBD1
j_call: TRBJ1-1
cdr3_nt: TGTGCCAGCAGCCCCGGGACAGGGGGGAACACTGAAGCTTTCTTT
cdr3_aa: CASSPGTGGNTEAFF

v_call: TRBV6-1
clone_size: -
d_call: -
j_call: TRBJ1-5
cdr3_nt: TGTGCCAGCAGTGAAGCGTTTGGACAGTATAGCAATCAGCCCCAGCATTTT
cdr3_aa: CASSEAFGQYSNQPQHF

v_call: TRBV27
clone_size: few
d_call: -
j_call: TRBJ1-1
cdr3_nt: TGTGCCAGCAGTTATCGAACTAATATGAACACTGAAGCTTTCTTT
cdr3_aa: CASSYRTNMNTEAFF

v_call: TRBV7-9
clone_size: -
d_call: TRBD1
j_call: TRBJ1-6
cdr3_nt: TGTTCCAGCAGCTCAGGACAGGGAAATTCACCCCTCCACTTT
cdr3_aa: CSSSSGQGNSPLHF

v_call: TRBV6-1
clone_size: -
d_call: TRBD1
j_call: TRBJ1-1
cdr3_nt: TGTGCCAGCAGTGGACAGGGTTCAAGTCGTGAAGCTTTCTTT
cdr3_aa: CASSGQGSSREAFF

v_call: TRBV4-1
clone_size: -
d_call: TRBD1
j_call: TRBJ2-5
cdr3_nt: TGCGCCAGCAGCCAAGACCCGACAGGGTCAGAGACCCAGTACTTC
cdr3_aa: CASSQDPTGSETQYF

v_call: TRBV18
clone_size: -
d_call: TRBD1
j_call: TRBJ1-5
cdr3_nt: TGTGCCAGCTCACCCGAAGACAGGGGGACCAAGCAGCCCCAGCATTTT
cdr3_aa: CASSPEDRGTKQPQHF

v_call: TRBV7-9
clone_size: -
d_call: -
j_call: TRBJ1-2
cdr3_nt: TGTTCCAGCACTCCAGGGAGGACGGAAGGCTACACCTTC
cdr3_aa: CSSTPGRTEGYTF

v_call: TRBV6-5
clone_size: -
d_call: TRBD1
j_call: TRBJ2-7
cdr3_nt: TGTGCCAGCAGTTACTCCCGGACAGGCTTCGAGCAGTACTTC
cdr3_aa: CASSYSRTGFEQYF

v_call: TRBV7-9
clone_size: few
d_call: -
j_call: TRBJ1-6
cdr3_nt: TGTGCCAGCAGCCAACCAAGTACTCTTAATTCACCCCTCCACTTT
cdr3_aa: CASSQPSTLNSPLHF

v_call: TRBV7-8
clone_size: -
d_call: TRBD1
j_call: TRBJ1-4
cdr3_nt: TGTGCCAGCAGCTCCAGGGGGCGGCCTAATGAAAAACTGTTTTTT
cdr3_aa: CASSSRGRPNEKLFF

v_call: TRBV27
clone_size: once
d_call: -
j_call: TRBJ2-7
cdr3_nt: TGTGCCAGCAGTTTATCGATGAGCTACGAGCAGTACTTC
cdr3_aa: CASSLSMSYEQYF

v_call: TRBV25-1
clone_size: -
d_call: TRBD1
j_call: TRBJ1-6
cdr3_nt: TGTGCCAGCAGTGCTAGGGACAGGGTTTCACCCCTCCACTTT
cdr3_aa: CASSARDRVSPLHF

v_call: TRBV2
clone_size: -
d_call: -
j_call: TRBJ1-4
cdr3_nt: TGTGCCAGCAGCCAGGGTGGTGAAAAACTGTTTTTT
cdr3_aa: CASSQGGEKLFF

v_call: TRBV19
clone_size: -
d_call: TRBD1
j_call: TRBJ1-4
cdr3_nt: TGTGCCAGTAGTCCAGGGACAGGGAATGAAAAACTGTTTTTT
cdr3_aa: CASSPGTGNEKLFF

v_call: TRBV19
clone_size: -
d_call: -
j_call: TRBJ1-6
cdr3_nt: TGTGCCAGTAGTCCCCGACCCTCCAGGGGCAGATCACCCCTCCACTTT
cdr3_aa: CASSPRPSRGRSPLHF

v_call: TRBV6-6
clone_size: -
d_call: -
j_call: TRBJ1-1
cdr3_nt: TGTGCCAGCAGTTTGGGGGCCACGAACACTGAAGCTTTCTTT
cdr3_aa: CASSLGATNTEAFF

v_call: TRBV29-1
clone_size: few
d_call: -
j_call: TRBJ1-1
cdr3_nt: TGCAGCGTGACCGGGACACAGAACACTGAAGCTTTCTTT
cdr3_aa: CSVTGTQNTEAFF

v_call: TRBV6-5
clone_size: -
d_call: -
j_call: TRBJ2-7
cdr3_nt: TGTGCCAGCGGTACGGACAGTTCCTCCTACGAGCAGTACTTC
cdr3_aa: CASGTDSSSYEQYF

v_call: TRBV11-2
clone_size: -
d_call: TRBD2
j_call: TRBJ2-1
cdr3_nt: TGTGCCAGCAGCCCCGGGGGAGGGACCTTCAATGAGCAGTTCTTC
cdr3_aa: CASSPGGGTFNEQFF

v_call: TRBV7-6
clone_size: few
d_call: -
j_call: TRBJ2-7
cdr3_nt: TGTGCCAGCAGCGCCTCGGGGGCCTACGAGCAGTACTTC
cdr3_aa: CASSASGAYEQYF

v_call: TRBV6-5
clone_size: few
d_call: -
j_call: TRBJ1-2
cdr3_nt: TGTGCCAGCAGTTACTCTACGGAGCTCTATGGCTACACCTTC
cdr3_aa: CASSYSTELYGYTF

v_call: TRBV7-9
clone_size: -
d_call: TRBD1
j_call: TRBJ1-5
cdr3_nt: TGTTCCAGCAGCTTAGGACAGGGGTTAACACAGCCCCAGCATTTT
cdr3_aa: CSSSLGQGLTQPQHF

v_call: TRBV25-1
clone_size: -
d_call: -
j_call: TRBJ1-2
cdr3_nt: TGTGCCAGCAGTGAATCGAACAGCAACTATGGCTACACCTTC
cdr3_aa: CASSESNSNYGYTF

v_call: TRBV6-1
clone_size: -
d_call: -
j_call: TRBJ1-2
cdr3_nt: TGTGCCAGCAGTGAAAGGGAGGGACCCAGAGTGAGTCGGTATGGCTACACCTTC
cdr3_aa: CASSEREGPRVSRYGYTF

v_call: TRBV6-4
clone_size: -
d_call: TRBD1
j_call: TRBJ1-6
cdr3_nt: TGTGCCAGCAGTGACGACGGACAGGGCAATTCACCCCTCCACTTT
cdr3_aa: CASSDDGQGNSPLHF

v_call: TRBV19
clone_size: -
d_call: -
j_call: TRBJ1-4
cdr3_nt: TGTGCCAGTAGTATACGGGGTACTAATGAAAAACTGTTTTTT
cdr3_aa: CASSIRGTNEKLFF

v_call: TRBV6-5
clone_size: -
d_call: -
j_call: TRBJ1-1
cdr3_nt: TGTGCCAGCAGCCGACGGGGGGGGGCGTACACTGAAGCTTTCTTT
cdr3_aa: CASSRRGGAYTEAFF

v_call: TRBV10-3
clone_size: -
d_call: -
j_call: TRBJ2-6
cdr3_nt: TGTGCCATCAGTGAGTCGAGGTCATCCTCTGGGGCCAACGTCCTGACTTTC
cdr3_aa: CAISESRSSSGANVLTF

v_call: TRBV2
clone_size: -
d_call: TRBD1
j_call: TRBJ1-1
cdr3_nt: TGTGCCAGCGAAAACAGGGGGGGAAACACTGAAGCTTTCTTT
cdr3_aa: CASENRGGNTEAFF

v_call: TRBV19
clone_size: -
d_call: -
j_call: TRBJ2-7
cdr3_nt: TGTGCCAGTAGAAACAGGGAGGGCTACGAGCAGTACTTC
cdr3_aa: CASRNREGYEQYF

v_call: TRBV18
clone_size: -
d_call: TRBD1
j_call: TRBJ2-7
cdr3_nt: TGTGCCAGCTCACCAACCGGGACAGGTTCCTACGAGCAGTACTTC
cdr3_aa: CASSPTGTGSYEQYF

v_call: TRBV7-9
clone_size: -
d_call: TRBD2
j_call: TRBJ2-1
cdr3_nt: TGTGCCAGCAGCTTATTACTAGCGGGGAGACCCTCCTACAATGAGCAGTTCTTC
cdr3_aa: CASSLLLAGRPSYNEQFF

v_call: TRBV5-1
clone_size: -
d_call: -
j_call: TRBJ1-2
cdr3_nt: TGCGCCAGCAGCTTGACGGGGAGGGTAGGGTATGGCTACACCTTC
cdr3_aa: CASSLTGRVGYGYTF

v_call: TRBV6-5
clone_size: once
d_call: -
j_call: TRBJ1-1
cdr3_nt: TGTGCCAGCAGTTACCGAGGACAGACCACTGAAGCTTTCTTT
cdr3_aa: CASSYRGQTTEAFF

v_call: TRBV7-8
clone_size: -
d_call: TRBD1
j_call: TRBJ1-5
cdr3_nt: TGTGCCAGCAGCTTAGCCGGGACAGGGGGCCCCAATCAGCCCCAGCATTTT
cdr3_aa: CASSLAGTGGPNQPQHF

v_call: TRBV4-1
clone_size: -
d_call: -
j_call: TRBJ1-1
cdr3_nt: TGCGCCAGCAGCCCAACTTTCGGGGGGAACACTGAAGCTTTCTTT
cdr3_aa: CASSPTFGGNTEAFF

v_call: TRBV15
clone_size: once
d_call: -
j_call: TRBJ1-1
cdr3_nt: TGTGCCACCTCATCGAGGGGGATATCTGAAGCTTTCTTT
cdr3_aa: CATSSRGISEAFF

v_call: TRBV11-2
clone_size: -
d_call: -
j_call: TRBJ2-1
cdr3_nt: TGTGCCAGCACGTCCTACAATGAGCAGTTCTTC
cdr3_aa: CASTSYNEQFF

v_call: TRBV5-4
clone_size: -
d_call: -
j_call: TRBJ2-2
cdr3_nt: TGTGCCATAAGCCTTGGAGGACCTGAGGGTTACGCGGAGCTGTTTTTT
cdr3_aa: CAISLGGPEGYAELFF

v_call: TRBV27
clone_size: once
d_call: -
j_call: TRBJ1-3
cdr3_nt: TGTGCCAGCAGTTTAGGGGGGGCGAGTGGAAACACCATATATTTT
cdr3_aa: CASSLGGASGNTIYF

v_call: TRBV7-3
clone_size: -
d_call: TRBD2
j_call: TRBJ2-4
cdr3_nt: TGTGCCAGCAGCTCCCCCCGCGGTGGCGCGGGGGACATTCAGTACTTC
cdr3_aa: CASSSPRGGAGDIQYF

v_call: TRBV2
clone_size: few
d_call: TRBD2
j_call: TRBJ2-7
cdr3_nt: TGTGCCAGTCGGGGAGGGCCGGGGCAGTACTTC
cdr3_aa: CASRGGPGQYF

v_call: TRBV6-1
clone_size: -
d_call: TRBD2
j_call: TRBJ2-1
cdr3_nt: TGTGCCAGCAGTGAATTTAGCGGGGGGGCCGATGAGCAGTTCTTC
cdr3_aa: CASSEFSGGADEQFF